Listed below are T cell receptor beta chains from one sample, sequenced in a study of blood T cell repertoires in COVID-19. The method was immunoSEQ multiplex PCR; TCRdb's version includes in-frame clones alone and lacks a portion of them. The sample shows 35,000 or so clones, around nine tenths of them seen only once. Input material: peripheral blood. Receptors originate from a human donor in a cohort sampled during active COVID-19. CDR3s include the opening cysteine and the closing phenylalanine or tryptophan. D genes are given only for firm matches. Expanded clones get a size class; other rows say once, few or many, or leave the size out.

few	TRBV6-4	TRBD1	13	TRBJ1-2	CASSAGTGSGYTF	TGTGCCAGCAGCGCCGGGACAGGGTCTGGCTACACCTTC
.	TRBV6-2/TRBV6-3	TRBD1	15	TRBJ1-2	CASSEGQGKDYGYTF	TGTGCCAGCAGTGAGGGACAGGGGAAAGACTATGGCTACACCTTC
.	TRBV4-1	.	15	TRBJ1-2	CASSQDGQGFYGYTF	TGCGCCAGCAGCCAAGATGGGCAGGGGTTCTATGGCTACACCTTC
.	TRBV29-1	TRBD1	13	TRBJ1-2	CSSRDRASYGYTF	TGCAGCTCCCGGGACAGGGCCTCCTATGGCTACACCTTC
.	TRBV24-1	.	16	TRBJ2-2	CATSQGGAGGSGELFF	TGTGCCACTTCCCAAGGGGGGGCCGGTGGTTCCGGGGAGCTGTTTTTT
few	TRBV19	.	15	TRBJ1-5	CATRTGGASHQPQHF	TGTGCCACCCGAACGGGAGGGGCTTCACATCAGCCCCAGCATTTT
once	TRBV27	.	14	TRBJ2-7	CASSSAVTQDEQYF	TGTGCCAGCAGTTCAGCAGTAACACAGGACGAGCAGTACTTC
.	TRBV30	.	14	TRBJ1-5	CAWSTGGTLQPQHF	TGTGCCTGGAGTACGGGGGGGACACTCCAGCCCCAGCATTTT
.	TRBV6-5	TRBD1	15	TRBJ1-3	CASSTPGQAGNTIYF	TGTGCCAGCAGTACCCCGGGACAGGCTGGAAACACCATATATTTT
.	TRBV6-1	TRBD1	19	TRBJ2-4	CASSEEKGQPKMAKNIQYF	TGTGCCAGCAGTGAAGAGAAGGGACAGCCCAAGATGGCCAAAAACATTCAGTACTTC
once	TRBV27	.	14	TRBJ1-5	CASSSGRGNQPQHF	TGTGCCAGCAGTTCGGGCAGGGGTAATCAGCCCCAGCATTTT
.	TRBV5-1	TRBD1	16	TRBJ1-5	CASSLGAGGNDQPQHF	TGCGCCAGCAGCTTGGGGGCAGGGGGCAACGATCAGCCCCAGCATTTT
.	TRBV2	.	14	TRBJ2-3	CASKTMAIGATQYF	TGTGCCAGCAAGACCATGGCTATTGGAGCTACGCAGTATTTT
.	TRBV19	.	13	TRBJ1-1	CASSILTPHEAFF	TGTGCCAGTAGTATCCTCACACCGCATGAAGCTTTCTTT
.	TRBV6-5	.	12	TRBJ1-5	CASSMQNQPQHF	TGTGCCAGCAGTATGCAGAATCAGCCCCAGCATTTT
.	TRBV18	TRBD2	15	TRBJ2-1	CASSPHAGVGNEQFF	TGTGCCAGCTCACCACACGCGGGAGTAGGTAATGAGCAGTTCTTC
once	TRBV9	TRBD2	16	TRBJ2-7	CASSPRTSGRAYEQYF	TGTGCCAGCAGCCCGCGGACTAGCGGGCGGGCCTACGAGCAGTACTTC
.	TRBV7-7	TRBD2	19	TRBJ2-2	CASSAYRPAGGRNTGELFF	TGTGCCAGCAGCGCCTACCGCCCTGCGGGGGGTCGGAACACCGGGGAGCTGTTTTTT
.	TRBV10-1	.	12	TRBJ1-5	CASGDTYQPQHF	TGCGCCAGCGGGGACACTTATCAGCCCCAGCATTTT
.	TRBV28	TRBD1	18	TRBJ2-1	CASSGRVHRDRVYNEQFF	TGTGCCAGCAGTGGCAGGGTACACCGGGACAGGGTCTACAATGAGCAGTTCTTC
.	TRBV18	TRBD1	16	TRBJ2-3	CASSLIQGAQGDTQYF	TGTGCCAGCTCACTGATACAGGGGGCACAGGGAGATACGCAGTATTTT
.	TRBV14	.	13	TRBJ1-1	CASSQVMNTEAFF	TGTGCCAGCAGCCAAGTAATGAACACTGAAGCTTTCTTT
.	TRBV5-4	.	14	TRBJ2-1	CASSHNQGSHEQFF	TGTGCCAGCAGCCACAACCAGGGAAGTCATGAGCAGTTCTTC
once	TRBV18	.	14	TRBJ2-3	CASSSQGSTDTQYF	TGTGCCAGCTCATCCCAGGGGAGCACAGATACGCAGTATTTT
once	TRBV6-1	TRBD1	15	TRBJ2-3	CASSEAGQGADTQYF	TGTGCCAGCAGTGAAGCAGGACAGGGCGCAGATACGCAGTATTTT
.	TRBV5-1	.	14	TRBJ2-7	CASSPTGGFDEQYF	TGCGCCAGCAGCCCGACTGGGGGCTTCGACGAGCAGTACTTC
.	TRBV6-6	TRBD2	16	TRBJ2-7	CASSYPRLAGGYEQYF	TGTGCCAGCAGTTACCCTAGACTAGCGGGAGGATACGAGCAGTACTTC
.	TRBV4-1	TRBD1	16	TRBJ2-3	CASSQSTGGEIDTQYF	TGCGCCAGCAGCCAGTCAACAGGGGGCGAAATAGATACGCAGTATTTT
.	TRBV6-6	TRBD1	14	TRBJ2-7	CASSLPGGGNEQYF	TGTGCCAGCAGCCTCCCAGGGGGTGGGAACGAGCAGTACTTC
.	TRBV19	TRBD1	15	TRBJ1-5	CASRRDRGSNQPQHF	TGTGCCAGTAGGCGGGACAGGGGTAGCAATCAGCCCCAGCATTTT
.	TRBV28	TRBD2	14	TRBJ2-3	CASNPVGGTDTQYF	TGTGCCAGCAACCCCGTCGGGGGGACAGATACGCAGTATTTT
.	TRBV5-4	TRBD2	16	TRBJ2-7	CASSLPSGGAGYEQYF	TGTGCCAGCAGCTTGCCCAGCGGGGGGGCGGGATACGAGCAGTACTTC
few	TRBV4-1	.	18	TRBJ2-2	CASSQTLMLDSATGELFF	TGCGCCAGCAGCCAAACCCTCATGTTAGACAGTGCCACCGGGGAGCTGTTTTTT
.	TRBV6-6	TRBD1	16	TRBJ2-6	CASSYVTGARANVLTF	TGTGCCAGCAGTTACGTAACAGGGGCACGGGCCAACGTCCTGACTTTC
once	TRBV18	TRBD1	14	TRBJ1-1	CASSPMGQGLEAFF	TGTGCCAGCTCACCAATGGGACAGGGGCTTGAAGCTTTCTTT
.	TRBV7-9	.	11	TRBJ2-7	CASSSMTGQYF	TGTGCCAGCAGCTCGATGACAGGGCAGTACTTC
.	TRBV28	.	12	TRBJ2-7	CASSYSIYEQYF	TGTGCCAGCAGTTACTCGATCTACGAGCAGTACTTC
.	TRBV7-9	.	16	TRBJ2-2	CASSLVGLANTGELFF	TGTGCCAGCAGCTTAGTAGGTCTAGCGAACACCGGGGAGCTGTTTTTT